This TCR beta chain was found in a study of regulatory T cells in long-lasting Graves disease. The wider study: Over 5 years of antithyroid drugs plus positive TSH receptor antibodies defined persistent Graves' disease.

The sample's time point: persistent/refractory GD, antithyroid drugs over 5 years with positive TRAb. TCR sequences were obtained from RNA taken from PBMCs. In regard to this clonotype: Its antigen remains unknown.

To make TCR beta libraries, researchers used iRepertoire HTBI primers and Arm-PCR of CDR3 regions. TCRdb itself ran the multiplex PCR reads through MiXCR, one entry per CDR3 protein. The repertoire has around 460,000 distinct CDR3 sequences, roughly a fifth of them found once; the top ten carry less than 9%. Study results and caveats: Less diverse TCR repertoires were seen in persistent Graves' patients than in newly diagnosed ones.

The sequence was collected from a female donor with Graves disease. The sample consisted of peripheral blood mononuclear cells (PBMCs), taken when the disease was refractory, from a patient treated with antithyroid drugs.

The CDR3 DNA sequence: TGTGCCAGCAGCCCTGTGGGCAGCTTGAACACTGAAGCTTTCTTT. Residues: CASSPVGSLNTEAFF. V gene TRBV5-4 combines with J gene TRBJ1-1; D remains unclear. The V and J ends lost 4 bases and 0 bases respectively, with 13 bases between them. Germline loops: CDR1 SGHNT, CDR2 YYREEE (reference sequence). The CDR3 spans 15 residues.